These 5 T cell receptor beta chains came from one sample sequenced in a study of cytomegalovirus exposure and HLA in healthy donors. The PCR made use of 60 Vbeta and 13 Jbeta primers. Assay used: immunoSEQ multiplex PCR; TCRdb lists only in-frame clones, some missing. The sample records some 270,000 clones, 80% to 95% being singletons. The sequenced sample consisted of PBMCs. The receptors stem from a girl aged 2 to 10 in good health and CMV-seronegative.

This clone was found once. The chain joins TRBV14 to TRBJ2-2, with D perhaps TRBD1 (6 bases). The CDR3 covers 15 residues. The V and J ends lost 2 bases and 1 base respectively, with 8 bases between them. CDR1 SGHDN and CDR2 FVKESK come from the germline V gene. CDR3 in amino acids: CASSQTGLNTGELFF. The CDR3 nucleotides read TGTGCCAGCAGCCAAACAGGGCTGAACACCGGGGAGCTGTTTTTT.

This rearrangement joins TRBV15 to TRBJ1-5, with D perhaps TRBD1 (5 bases). The V end lost 1 base, the J end lost 5 bases, and 21 bases lay between the germline ends. The CDR3 consists of 18 residues. The germline CDR1 and CDR2 sequences are LNHNV and YYDKDF (reference sequence). The CDR3 here is CATSRGPGGGTRDQPQHF. CDR3 nucleotide sequence: TGTGCCACCAGCAGAGGGCCCGGGGGGGGGACCCGAGATCAGCCCCAGCATTTT.

A single count supports this clone. V and J are TRBV16 and TRBJ1-2, with D perhaps TRBD1 (5 bases). The length of the CDR3 is 12 residues. Looked up from germline, CDR1 is KGHSY and CDR2 is FQNENV. V gave up 2 bases and J gave up 14 bases, with 15 bases separating them. The CDR3 region has the DNA TGTGCCAGCAGCCAACAACAGGAGGGCTCGACCTTC. It encodes CASSQQQEGSTF.

The genes are TRBV19 and TRBJ2-7, with 9 bases matching TRBD2. The CDR3 consists of 15 residues. The V segment lost 2 bases and the J segment 1 base; nucleotides outside the gene matches: 3. Germline V gene sequence: CDR1 LNHDA, CDR2 SQIVND (reference sequence). The CDR3 here is CASSIMTSGSYEQYF. As DNA, the CDR3 is TGTGCCAGTAGTATAATGACTAGCGGATCCTACGAGCAGTACTTC.

This chain uses TRBV5-8 with TRBJ2-7; D is uncertain. The CDR3 is made up of 12 amino acids. The V and J ends lost 0 bases and 6 bases respectively, with 7 bases between them. CDR1 and CDR2 from the germline V gene are SGHTS and YDEGEE. The CDR3 nucleotides are TGTGCCAGCAGCTTGGGGGCGTCCGAGCAGTACTTC. Its translation: CASSLGASEQYF. Using reference TRBV5-8 and TRBJ2-7 for the parts outside the CDR3, the full variable domain is EAGVTQSPTHLIKTRGQQATLRCSPISGHTSVYWYQQALGLGLQFLLWYDEGEERNRGNFPPRFSGRQFPNYSSELNVNALELEDSALYLCASSLGASEQYFGPGTRLTVT.